The clone carrying this T cell receptor (beta chain) was seen ten or more times. Its matching antigen is unknown. Stated time point: sample taken at primary tumor resection. The CDR3 contains 15 residues. CDR1 is WSHSY, CDR2 SAAADI, per germline. V shed 6 bases and J shed 3 bases, with 17 bases lying between them. Unique molecular identifiers, one per molecule, were present on every TCR cDNA molecule. TCRdb re-called the 5' RACE reads through MiXCR, storing one row per CDR3 protein. The sample lists about 100,000 distinct CDR3 sequences, about 4.6% occurring once. These data originate in a study of spatial heterogeneity in lung cancer. Overall study results and limits: Within tumors, counts of expanded alpha and beta TCRs tracked tumor mutation counts.

Sequencing used lung tumor tissue, obtained at surgery. The chain combines TRBV10-2 with TRBJ2-5, with D maybe TRBD2 (7 bases). This TCR came from a male donor with early-stage non-small cell lung cancer. CDR3 DNA sequence: TGCGCCAGCAGATCGCCAGGGGCGGGGGAAGAGACCCAGTACTTC. It is translated as CASRSPGAGEETQYF.